Listed here are 32 T cell receptor beta chains from one sample, sequenced in a study of cytomegalovirus exposure and HLA in healthy donors. In the PCR, 60 Vbeta and 13 Jbeta primers were used. TCRdb keeps only in-frame clones here, not all; method: immunoSEQ multiplex PCR. The sample lists 150,000 to 200,000 clones, roughly four fifths occurring once. The specimen was PBMCs. The source is a man between 18 and 35 years old in good health and CMV-seronegative.

The chain joins TRBV11-2 to TRBJ2-7; the D is unclear. Germline V lookup: CDR1 SGHAT, CDR2 FQNNGV. The CDR3 totals 13 residues. V gave up 5 bases and J gave up 4 bases, with 12 bases separating them. The chain's CDR3 is CASSLLSYYEQYF. The CDR3 DNA reads TGTGCCAGCAGCCTACTCTCCTATTACGAGCAGTACTTC.

The J gene is TRBJ1-5, the V gene TRBV28; D is unresolved. The V gene's germline CDR1 is MDHEN and CDR2 SYDVKM. The CDR3 covers 15 residues. V lost 6 bases, J lost 0 bases, and 12 bases lay in between. The CDR3 DNA follows: TGTGCCAGCAGACTTCCCCGGTATAGCAATCAGCCCCAGCATTTT. Residues: CASRLPRYSNQPQHF.

This clone was seen once. The V call is TRBV19, the J call TRBJ2-6; no firm D call. The germline gives CDR1 LNHDA, CDR2 SQIVND (reference sequence). This CDR3 comprises 14 residues. V lost 4 bases and J 3 bases, leaving 7 bases between the germline ends. The CDR3 DNA reads as TGTGCCAGTAGTAAGCCCGTTGGGGCCAACGTCCTGACTTTC. Residues: CASSKPVGANVLTF.

This chain connects TRBV29-1 to TRBJ2-7; no definite D call. Trimming cost V 6 bases and J 0 bases, with 9 bases left between them. This CDR3 comprises 12 residues. CDR1 is SQVTM, CDR2 ANQGSEA, per germline. The CDR3 DNA follows: TGCAGCGTCCACACCCTCTCCTACGAGCAGTACTTC. Translation: CSVHTLSYEQYF.

This rearrangement joins TRBV5-6 to TRBJ2-5; 10 bases are a match to TRBD1. Germline trimming cut 0 bases from V and 4 bases from J; bases unmatched to any gene: 6. Germline V lookup: CDR1 SGHDT, CDR2 YYEEEE. This CDR3 contains 16 residues. CDR3 coding DNA: TGTGCCAGCAGCTTGGGTGGGACAGGGGCTATAGAGACCCAGTACTTC. Translated: CASSLGGTGAIETQYF.

V gene TRBV5-6 combines with J gene TRBJ1-2; TRBD1 is a possible D gene (5 bases). Trimming cost V 4 bases and J 5 bases, with 18 bases left between them. CDR3 length equals 15 residues. CDR1 is SGHDT, CDR2 YYEEEE, per germline. CDR3 protein: CASSLNGGREYGYTF. The CDR3 coding sequence is TGTGCCAGCAGCCTAAACGGGGGAAGAGAATATGGCTACACCTTC.

This clone was observed a handful of times. The DNA of the CDR3 is TGTGCCAGCAGCTTGACAGTAGGAAACACCATATATTTT. Encoded protein: CASSLTVGNTIYF. The V and J genes are TRBV7-2 and TRBJ1-3; possibly TRBD1 for D (5 bases). Germline-derived CDR1 and CDR2 are SGHTA and FQGNSA. This CDR3 is 13 amino acids long. V was shortened by 3 bases and J by 4 bases, with 7 bases between the two germline ends. The whole variable domain, remainder taken from reference TRBV7-2 and TRBJ1-3, is GAGVSQSPSNKVTEKGKDVELRCDPISGHTALYWYRQSLGQGLEFLIYFQGNSAPDKSGLPSDRFSAERTGGSVSTLTIQRTQQEDSAVYLCASSLTVGNTIYFGEGSWLTVV.

The J gene is TRBJ2-3, the V gene TRBV7-8; possible D gene TRBD1, 5 bases. V was cut by 5 bases and J by 4 bases, with 19 bases left in between. The CDR3 has 16 amino acids. CDR1 and CDR2 (germline): SGHVS, FQNEAQ. DNA for the CDR3: TGTGCCAGCAGCAGAGTCGACAGCCCCGTCGCAGATACGCAGTATTTT. Encoded protein: CASSRVDSPVADTQYF. The variable domain in full, completed from reference TRBV7-8 and TRBJ2-3, reads GAGVSQSPRYKVAKRGQDVALRCDPISGHVSLFWYQQALGQGPEFLTYFQNEAQLDKSGLPSDRFFAERPEGSVSTLKIQRTQQEDSAVYLCASSRVDSPVADTQYFGPGTRLTVL.

This chain joins TRBV6-1 and TRBJ1-2; D is ambiguous. CDR3 length: 13 residues. V was trimmed by 6 bases and J by 2 bases, leaving 10 bases between them. Germline V gives CDR1 MNHNS, CDR2 SASEGT. CDR3 amino acids: CASREVGNYGYTF. The DNA for the CDR3 is TGTGCCAGCAGGGAGGTCGGAAACTATGGCTACACCTTC.

The chain is built from TRBV7-2 and TRBJ2-3, with a tentative D call TRBD1 (5 bases). The germline gives CDR1 SGHTA, CDR2 FQGNSA. V was shortened by 2 bases and J by 6 bases, with 9 bases between the two germline ends. CDR3 length: 13 amino acids. The CDR3 region is CASSLQGADTQYF. The CDR3 coding sequence is TGTGCCAGCAGCTTACAGGGCGCTGATACGCAGTATTTT.

This chain joins TRBV29-1 and TRBJ2-2, with 10 bases identical to TRBD2. This CDR3 comprises 14 residues. V lost 6 bases to trimming and J lost 6 bases; unmatched junction nucleotides: 7. The germline V gene encodes CDR1 SQVTM and CDR2 ANQGSEA. The CDR3 nucleotides read TGCAGCGTATCCGGGACTAGCGCGGCCGGGGAGCTGTTTTTT. Translated, it gives CSVSGTSAAGELFF.

The chain's CDR3 is CASTPDGGAVGRKFF. For the CDR3, the DNA is TGTGCCAGCACCCCTGACGGCGGGGCGGTAGGGAGGAAGTTCTTC. The chain employs TRBV27 and TRBJ2-1, with a weak D call TRBD2 (6 bases). CDR1 and CDR2 (germline): MNHEY, SMNVEV (reference sequence). With 7 bases removed from V and 14 bases from J, the gap between germline ends came to 27 bases. The CDR3 spans 15 residues.

The chain joins TRBV2 to TRBJ2-7; unclear D gene. The CDR3 sequence is 12 residues long. Trimming removed 5 bases from V and 6 bases from J, with 11 bases in between. CDR1 is SNHLY and CDR2 is FYNNEI in the germline V gene. The CDR3 region has the DNA TGTGCCAGCAGTCTAGGATTTGGCGAGCAGTACTTC. It translates to CASSLGFGEQYF.

The gene calls are TRBV7-8 and TRBJ2-5; D remains unclear. V was shortened by 6 bases and J by 1 base, with 15 bases between the two germline ends. From germline, CDR1 is SGHVS and CDR2 FQNEAQ. CDR3 size: 15 residues. The CDR3 DNA is TGTGCCAGCAGACGAACCGAGGTCCGCCAAGAGACCCAGTACTTC. Protein: CASRRTEVRQETQYF.

The gene calls are TRBV6-1 and TRBJ1-2; perhaps TRBD1 as D (6 bases). The germline gives CDR1 MNHNS, CDR2 SASEGT. The ends were cut back, 3 bases at V and 5 bases at J, with 19 bases in the middle. The CDR3 spans 16 residues. The CDR3 coding sequence is TGTGCCAGCAGTGACCGCCGTCAGGGGCGTTGGTATGGCTACACCTTC. This encodes CASSDRRQGRWYGYTF.

The V and J genes are TRBV5-1 and TRBJ2-1, with 9 bases lining up with TRBD2. The CDR3 has 20 residues. The germline gives CDR1 SGHRS, CDR2 YFSETQ. The V and J ends lost 2 bases and 0 bases, in that order; junction bases with no gene match: 15. The CDR3 DNA sequence: TGCGCCAGCAGCTTCAGTTTGCGGGAGGGGACAATGGGCTCCTACAATGAGCAGTTCTTC. Residues: CASSFSLREGTMGSYNEQFF.

V is TRBV30 and J is TRBJ1-1; D is possibly TRBD1 (5 bases). This CDR3 comprises 13 residues. The germline V gene has CDR1 GTSNPN and CDR2 SVGIG (reference sequence). Trimming removed 6 bases from V and 7 bases from J, with 18 bases in between. The CDR3 here is CACPRVQTGEAFF. In DNA, the CDR3 is TGTGCCTGTCCTAGGGTCCAAACAGGTGAAGCTTTCTTT.

The chain couples TRBV4-3 to TRBJ2-1; 8 bases map to TRBD2. Germline CDR1 is LGHNA and CDR2 is YSLEER. Germline trimming cut 0 bases from V and 9 bases from J; bases unmatched to any gene: 7. The CDR3 has 15 residues. The CDR3 DNA reads as TGCGCCAGCAGCCAAGACCCCCGTAGCGGGACTGAGCAGTTCTTC. Translation: CASSQDPRSGTEQFF.

This clone was observed a handful of times. The chain joins TRBV28 to TRBJ2-1; maybe TRBD2 (6 bases). Trimming left V 4 bases short and J 4 bases short, with 14 bases between. Looked up from germline, CDR1 is MDHEN and CDR2 is SYDVKM. The CDR3 has 15 amino acids. The CDR3 reads CASSSLTRLYNEQFF. The DNA for the CDR3 is TGTGCCAGCAGTTCGCTGACTAGGTTGTACAATGAGCAGTTCTTC.

This clone was counted only a few times. The chain recombines TRBV13 with TRBJ1-1; the D is unclear. From germline, CDR1 is PRHDT and CDR2 FYEKMQ (reference sequence). This CDR3 region has 14 residues. V was cut by 3 bases and J by 0 bases, with 8 bases left in between. The DNA of the CDR3 is TGTGCCAGCAGCTTCCTGTTAATGAACACTGAAGCTTTCTTT. Its protein is CASSFLLMNTEAFF.

The chain recombines TRBV6-5 with TRBJ1-2; no clear D gene. The CDR3 spans 14 residues. CDR1 and CDR2 (germline): MNHEY, SVGAGI. V was cut by 6 bases and J by 4 bases, with 15 bases left in between. The CDR3 region is CASSPGLAVYGYTF. CDR3 coding DNA: TGTGCCAGCAGCCCAGGACTGGCCGTCTATGGCTACACCTTC.

This chain links TRBV9 with TRBJ1-2, with D tentatively TRBD1 (5 bases). The CDR3 runs to 14 residues. The germline V gene has CDR1 SGDLS and CDR2 YYNGEE. Trimming removed 7 bases from V and 2 bases from J, with 15 bases in between. For the CDR3, the DNA is TGTGCCAGCGTATTTCAGGGATTAAACTATGGCTACACCTTC. This encodes CASVFQGLNYGYTF.

V usage is TRBV4-3 and J usage is TRBJ2-1, with a possible D match to TRBD2 (5 bases). The CDR3 is made up of 14 amino acids. V lost 0 bases, J lost 10 bases, and 13 bases lay in between. Per germline, CDR1 LGHNA and CDR2 YSLEER. CDR3 protein: CASSQDGGPWEQFF. For the CDR3, the DNA is TGCGCCAGCAGCCAAGACGGAGGACCATGGGAGCAGTTCTTC.

This chain connects TRBV6-5 to TRBJ1-6; D is unresolved. This CDR3 is 16 amino acids long. The V and J ends lost 0 bases and 9 bases respectively, with 15 bases between them. Germline CDR1 and CDR2: MNHEY and SVGAGI. The CDR3 loop is CASSYSSTLAVSPLHF. The CDR3 nucleotides are TGTGCCAGCAGTTACTCCTCGACCCTCGCGGTTTCACCCCTCCACTTT.

This chain uses TRBV4-1 with TRBJ2-7; a possible D gene is TRBD1 (5 bases). The CDR3 has 16 residues. The V end lost 1 base, the J end lost 6 bases, and 19 bases lay between the germline ends. Germline-derived CDR1 and CDR2 are MGHRA and YSYEKL. The CDR3 spells CASSQGVMDTAFEQYF. The CDR3 region has the DNA TGCGCCAGCAGCCAAGGGGTTATGGACACAGCTTTCGAGCAGTACTTC.

CDR3 sequence (DNA): TGTGCCTGGGTAGGGGGAGGGACCGATACGCAGTATTTT. Translated, it gives CAWVGGGTDTQYF. V is TRBV30 and J is TRBJ2-3; D possibly corresponds to TRBD2 (7 bases). CDR3 size: 13 residues. Deletions cut 5 bases from V and 6 bases from J, with 15 bases between. Germline assignment: CDR1 GTSNPN and CDR2 SVGIG (reference sequence).

The chain employs TRBV11-2 and TRBJ2-1; weak D call: TRBD2 (5 bases). Germline CDR1 and CDR2: SGHAT and FQNNGV. Between the trimmed V and J ends, which lost 5 bases and 7 bases, there was a span of 6 bases. The CDR3 loop spans 11 amino acids. The CDR3: CASSQRNEQFF. DNA of the CDR3: TGTGCCAGCAGCCAGCGGAATGAGCAGTTCTTC.

This clone appeared once. The chain carries TRBV29-1 and TRBJ1-2, with unresolved D. This CDR3 spans 12 amino acids. V was cut by 6 bases and J by 0 bases, with 8 bases left in between. CDR1 and CDR2 from the germline V gene are SQVTM and ANQGSEA. CDR3 bases: TGCAGCGTCTTGAGAGCTAACTATGGCTACACCTTC. It is translated as CSVLRANYGYTF.

This clone was counted a few times. This sequence joins TRBV4-3 and TRBJ1-2; the D gene is possibly TRBD1 (5 bases). Per germline, CDR1 LGHNA and CDR2 YSLEER. V was trimmed by 0 bases and J by 3 bases, leaving 11 bases between them. CDR3 size: 15 residues. CDR3 in DNA: TGCGCCAGCAGCCAAGAACCGGACACGTACTATGGCTACACCTTC. Residues: CASSQEPDTYYGYTF.

The chain employs TRBV7-9 and TRBJ1-1; D not certain. The CDR3 has 13 amino acids. V was pared by 1 base and J by 5 bases, with 8 bases between. Germline CDR1 SEHNR, CDR2 FQNEAQ (reference sequence). CDR3 loop: CASSLEAGTEAFF. In nucleotides, the CDR3 is TGTGCCAGCAGCTTAGAAGCGGGGACTGAAGCTTTCTTT.

V gene TRBV5-5 combines with J gene TRBJ2-7; D gene unclear. CDR3 length: 11 residues. Germline V CDR1 and CDR2: SGHKS, YYEKEE (reference sequence). V shed 7 bases and J shed 5 bases, with 10 bases lying between them. Written as DNA, the CDR3 is TGTGCCAGCCGACTTCTCCACGAGCAGTACTTC. This sequence encodes CASRLLHEQYF.

A single count supports this clone. The chain joins TRBV5-8 to TRBJ1-5, with 10 bases aligning to TRBD1. The CDR3 sequence is 16 residues long. The V segment lost 3 bases and the J segment 3 bases; nucleotides outside the gene matches: 6. CDR1 is SGHTS, CDR2 YDEGEE, per germline. CDR3 nucleotide sequence: TGTGCCAGCAGCTCCGGGACAGGGGTCCACAATCAGCCCCAGCATTTT. As protein: CASSSGTGVHNQPQHF. Complete variable domain (other parts from reference TRBV5-8 and TRBJ1-5): EAGVTQSPTHLIKTRGQQATLRCSPISGHTSVYWYQQALGLGLQFLLWYDEGEERNRGNFPPRFSGRQFPNYSSELNVNALELEDSALYLCASSSGTGVHNQPQHFGDGTRLSIL.